This T cell receptor (beta chain) was documented in a study of CD4 T cells in relation to SARS-CoV-2 and coronaviruses. Remarks on this clone: The antigen is not known.

Study-wide findings and caveats: The assay detects memory recall responses, not culture-primed primary responses.

CDR3 length equals 14 residues. Germline assignment: CDR1 MDHEN and CDR2 SYDVKM. Trimming took 4 bases from V and 5 from J; bases not matched to a gene: 7. The unexposed donors gave CD4+ T cells in about 2010-2019, prior to COVID-19. Naive and memory CD4+ T cells came from enriched cryopreserved PBMCs. The assay was immunoSEQ multiplex PCR, and TCRdb's table has in-frame clones only and misses some. The sample carries tens of thousands of clones, roughly 93% recorded once. The clonotype comes from a human donor in good health. This chain joins TRBV28 and TRBJ1-2; 7 bases line up with TRBD1. The sample comprised naive CD4+ T cells from PBMCs. The subset denotes: naive CD4+ T cells isolated by negative enrichment. The CDR3 coding sequence is TGTGCCAGCAGTTCCGGACAGGCCCCTTATGGCTACACCTTC. Translated, it gives CASSSGQAPYGYTF.